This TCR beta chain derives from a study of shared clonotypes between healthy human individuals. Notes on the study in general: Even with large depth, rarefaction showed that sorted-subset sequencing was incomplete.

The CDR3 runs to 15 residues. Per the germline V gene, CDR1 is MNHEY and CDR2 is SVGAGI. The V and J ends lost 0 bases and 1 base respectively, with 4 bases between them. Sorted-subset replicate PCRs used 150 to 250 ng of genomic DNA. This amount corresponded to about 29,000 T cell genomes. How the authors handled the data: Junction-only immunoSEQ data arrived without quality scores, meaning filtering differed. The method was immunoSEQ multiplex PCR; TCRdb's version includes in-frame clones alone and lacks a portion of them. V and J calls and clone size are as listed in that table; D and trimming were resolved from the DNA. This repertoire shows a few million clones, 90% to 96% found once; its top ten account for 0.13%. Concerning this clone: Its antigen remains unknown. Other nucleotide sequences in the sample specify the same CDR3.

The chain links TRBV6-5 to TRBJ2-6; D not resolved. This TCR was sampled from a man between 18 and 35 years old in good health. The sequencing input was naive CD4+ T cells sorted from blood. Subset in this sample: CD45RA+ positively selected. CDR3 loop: CASSYSVSGANVLTF. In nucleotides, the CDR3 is TGTGCCAGCAGTTACTCCGTGTCTGGGGCCAACGTCCTGACTTTC.